A selection of T cell receptor beta chains follows, all from one sample in a study of human T cells and chemical hapten exposure. A single record per CDR3 protein comes from TCRdb applying MiXCR to the reads. Among about 120,000 distinct CDR3 sequences, 8.5% were seen once, and the ten largest hold about 1.4%. Sequenced input: whole blood. These receptors all stem from a human donor in good health. Some clones in this sample may be carry-over from other donors' samples. The CDR3 runs from the conserved cysteine through the conserved F or W. The D gene is left open where the match is weak. Size is stated for part of the rows, as once, few or many counts, or as a class when the clone is expanded.

size: many; V: TRBV3-1; J: TRBJ2-1; D: TRBD2; DNA: TGTGCCAGCAGGGCAAGCGGGAGGCTTTACAATGAGCAGTTCTTC; CDR3: CASRASGRLYNEQFF
size: few; V: TRBV5-6; J: TRBJ1-6; D: .; DNA: TGTGCCAGCAGCAGCGACAGGAATTCACCCCTCCACTTT; CDR3: CASSSDRNSPLHF
size: many; V: TRBV7-8; J: TRBJ2-2; D: .; DNA: TGTGCCAGCAGCTTAGACAGGTTAAACACCGGGGAGCTGTTTTTT; CDR3: CASSLDRLNTGELFF
size: many; V: TRBV12-3/TRBV12-4; J: TRBJ2-7; D: TRBD1; DNA: TGTGCCAGCAGTTTGGGACAGGGACTCTACGAGCAGTACTTC; CDR3: CASSLGQGLYEQYF
size: many; V: TRBV13; J: TRBJ2-7; D: TRBD2; DNA: TGTGCCAGCAGCCGGACTAGCGGGACACCCTACGAGCAGTACTTC; CDR3: CASSRTSGTPYEQYF
size: .; V: TRBV19; J: TRBJ1-5; D: .; DNA: TGTGCCAGTACCCATGGGGCCCAGGGAGGTCAGCCCCAGCATTTT; CDR3: CASTHGAQGGQPQHF
size: .; V: TRBV18; J: TRBJ2-7; D: .; DNA: TGTGCCAGCTCACTAAAGGCTGGGGCACCATCCTACGAGCAGTACTTC; CDR3: CASSLKAGAPSYEQYF
size: few; V: TRBV20-1; J: TRBJ2-5; D: TRBD1; DNA: TGCAGTGCTAGAGGAAGGAACAGGGGGTTCCAAGAGACCCAGTACTTC; CDR3: CSARGRNRGFQETQYF
size: few; V: TRBV14; J: TRBJ2-7; D: .; DNA: TGTGCCAGCAGCCAAGACCAAGGAGGGTCCCACGAGCAGTACTTC; CDR3: CASSQDQGGSHEQYF
size: .; V: TRBV27; J: TRBJ2-7; D: .; DNA: TGTGCCAGCAGTTTGGACTCCCTCGGGGGATACGAGCAGTACTTC; CDR3: CASSLDSLGGYEQYF
size: .; V: TRBV10-3; J: TRBJ2-3; D: .; DNA: TGTGCCATCAGTGAACAGGGAAGCACAGATACGCAGTATTTT; CDR3: CAISEQGSTDTQYF
size: few; V: TRBV7-2; J: TRBJ2-2; D: .; DNA: TGTGCCAGCAGCTCACAGACCCTGAACACCGGGGAGCTGTTTTTT; CDR3: CASSSQTLNTGELFF
size: few; V: TRBV27; J: TRBJ1-4; D: TRBD1; DNA: TGTGCCAGCAGTTCCCCGGGACAGGGGGCCGAAAAACTGTTTTTT; CDR3: CASSSPGQGAEKLFF
size: .; V: TRBV7-9; J: TRBJ2-2; D: .; DNA: TGTGCCAGCATCCTTCGACTACCCGGGGCCGGGGAGCTGTTTTTT; CDR3: CASILRLPGAGELFF
size: many; V: TRBV2; J: TRBJ2-1; D: TRBD1; DNA: TGTGCCAGCAGCGGCTGGACAGGGATAGGGGATGAGCAGTTCTTC; CDR3: CASSGWTGIGDEQFF
size: few; V: TRBV19; J: TRBJ2-7; D: .; DNA: TGTGCCAGTAGTATAGATCGGGGGACACCCACCTACGAGCAGTACTTC; CDR3: CASSIDRGTPTYEQYF
size: .; V: TRBV4-2; J: TRBJ2-4; D: .; DNA: TGTGCCAGCAGCCAAGAAAACATTCAGTACTTC; CDR3: CASSQENIQYF
size: few; V: TRBV25-1; J: TRBJ2-5; D: TRBD2; DNA: TGTGCCAGCAGTGAATGGGGAGGGACGGGACAAGAGACCCAGTACTTC; CDR3: CASSEWGGTGQETQYF
size: .; V: TRBV27; J: TRBJ2-7; D: TRBD1; DNA: TGTGCCAGCAGTTTATCGACAGGGCCCTACGAGCAGTACTTC; CDR3: CASSLSTGPYEQYF
size: few; V: TRBV7-2; J: TRBJ1-3; D: .; DNA: TGTGCCAGCAGCTTAGATGGGGGCTCTGGAAACACCATATATTTT; CDR3: CASSLDGGSGNTIYF
size: many; V: TRBV10-3; J: TRBJ1-5; D: .; DNA: TGTGCCATCAGACAGGGTAGCAATCAGCCCCAGCATTTT; CDR3: CAIRQGSNQPQHF
size: few; V: TRBV6-6; J: TRBJ1-5; D: TRBD1; DNA: TGTGCCAGCAGTTACTCGGGGACAGATAGCAATCAGCCCCAGCATTTT; CDR3: CASSYSGTDSNQPQHF
size: .; V: TRBV7-2; J: TRBJ2-1; D: .; DNA: TGTGCCAGCAGCTTAACGACAGACAATGAGCAGTTCTTC; CDR3: CASSLTTDNEQFF
size: .; V: TRBV11-2; J: TRBJ2-5; D: .; DNA: TGTGCCAGCAGCTTAAATTTAGCAAGAGAGACCCAGTACTTC; CDR3: CASSLNLARETQYF
size: few; V: TRBV5-1; J: TRBJ2-7; D: .; DNA: TGCGCCAGCAGGCCGGGACTTTTTGCCTACGAGCAGTACTTC; CDR3: CASRPGLFAYEQYF
size: many; V: TRBV20-1; J: TRBJ1-2; D: TRBD1; DNA: TGCAGTGCACAGACAGGGGACTATGGCTACACCTTC; CDR3: CSAQTGDYGYTF
size: many; V: TRBV7-3; J: TRBJ2-3; D: TRBD1; DNA: TGTGCCAGCAGCTTACCCAGACAGGGAAATACAGATACGCAGTATTTT; CDR3: CASSLPRQGNTDTQYF
size: .; V: TRBV4-1; J: TRBJ2-5; D: TRBD2; DNA: TGCGCCAGCAGCCAGTCTCGTTTCCGTCCTAGCGGGAGAATCCGTATCTTAGAGACCCAGTACTTC; CDR3: CASSQSRFRPSGRIRILETQYF
size: few; V: TRBV6-1; J: TRBJ2-7; D: TRBD1; DNA: TGTGCCAGCATCGGACAGGGGATACGCTACGAGCAGTACTTC; CDR3: CASIGQGIRYEQYF
size: few; V: TRBV6-2/TRBV6-3; J: TRBJ2-1; D: .; DNA: TGTGCCAGCAGTTTTAATAGCATAACGTACAATGAGCAGTTCTTC; CDR3: CASSFNSITYNEQFF
size: many; V: TRBV20-1; J: TRBJ2-1; D: TRBD1; DNA: TGCAGTGCTAGAGCCCTGGGACAGGGGGCCGCCGAGCAGTTCTTC; CDR3: CSARALGQGAAEQFF
size: few; V: TRBV12-3/TRBV12-4; J: TRBJ1-5; D: TRBD1; DNA: TGTGCCAGCAGTCCTCGGACAGGGAAGGCGCGTCAGCCCCAGCATTTT; CDR3: CASSPRTGKARQPQHF
size: many; V: TRBV12-5; J: TRBJ1-1; D: TRBD1; DNA: TGTGCTAGTGGTTTGGTACAGGGGGCCGAAGCTTTCTTT; CDR3: CASGLVQGAEAFF
size: many; V: TRBV2; J: TRBJ2-5; D: .; DNA: TGTGCCAGCAGTGCCCCGGAGGAAGAGACCCAGTACTTC; CDR3: CASSAPEEETQYF
size: .; V: TRBV29-1; J: TRBJ2-7; D: TRBD1; DNA: TGCAACGTGCGGACAGGGGGAGAGCAGTACTTC; CDR3: CNVRTGGEQYF
size: .; V: TRBV19; J: TRBJ1-2; D: .; DNA: TGTGCCAGTCAATGGGGAGTCGATGGCTACACCTTC; CDR3: CASQWGVDGYTF
size: many; V: TRBV20-1; J: TRBJ2-1; D: .; DNA: TGCAGTGCTAGAGCCATCAGAAATGCCTACAATGAGCAGTTCTTC; CDR3: CSARAIRNAYNEQFF
size: many; V: TRBV12-3/TRBV12-4; J: TRBJ1-1; D: TRBD1; DNA: TGTGCCAGCAGTACCGGGACAGGGGGCGCGATGAACACTGAAGCTTTCTTT; CDR3: CASSTGTGGAMNTEAFF
size: .; V: TRBV9; J: TRBJ2-1; D: TRBD2; DNA: TGTGCCAGCACCCCGGGGGGTTGGAGCGATGAGCAGTTCTTC; CDR3: CASTPGGWSDEQFF
size: many; V: TRBV19; J: TRBJ1-5; D: .; DNA: TGTGCCAGTGTAGGGGGACGGGGGCAAAATCAGCCCCAGCATTTT; CDR3: CASVGGRGQNQPQHF
size: .; V: TRBV27; J: TRBJ2-4; D: TRBD2; DNA: TGTGCCAGCAGCGAGGCACTAGCGGATGACATTCAGTACTTC; CDR3: CASSEALADDIQYF
size: few; V: TRBV7-9; J: TRBJ2-5; D: .; DNA: TGTGCCAGCAGGACCCTGAGAGAGACCCAGTACTTC; CDR3: CASRTLRETQYF
size: many; V: TRBV6-2/TRBV6-3; J: TRBJ1-1; D: .; DNA: TGTGCCAGCAGTTACTCCTGGGGGGCCTCGGACACTGAAGCTTTCTTT; CDR3: CASSYSWGASDTEAFF
size: few; V: TRBV27; J: TRBJ2-1; D: .; DNA: TGTGCCAGCAGTTCATCCCGTCGGACGGCCTACAATGAGCAGTTCTTC; CDR3: CASSSSRRTAYNEQFF
size: many; V: TRBV20-1; J: TRBJ2-3; D: TRBD2; DNA: TGCAGTGCTAGAGATTCGCGGGAGGGGACAGATACGCAGTATTTT; CDR3: CSARDSREGTDTQYF
size: many; V: TRBV4-1; J: TRBJ2-1; D: TRBD2; DNA: TGCCCCAGCAGCCTTCTCCCGGGACTAGCGGGGGGGCCTTACAATGAGCAGTTCTTC; CDR3: CPSSLLPGLAGGPYNEQFF
size: many; V: TRBV29-1; J: TRBJ2-1; D: TRBD1; DNA: TGCAGCGGGGACAGGGTGGGTGAGCAGTTCTTC; CDR3: CSGDRVGEQFF
size: few; V: TRBV5-1; J: TRBJ2-3; D: .; DNA: TGCGCCAGCAGCCTCGGCGATAGCGGTAGCACAGATACGCAGTATTTT; CDR3: CASSLGDSGSTDTQYF
size: many; V: TRBV18; J: TRBJ1-5; D: .; DNA: TGTGCCAGCTCACTTTCAGGGGGCAATCAGCCCCAGCATTTT; CDR3: CASSLSGGNQPQHF
size: .; V: TRBV6-1; J: TRBJ1-6; D: .; DNA: TGTGCCAGCAGTGAAGGTTATTTCAATTCACCCCTCCACTTT; CDR3: CASSEGYFNSPLHF
size: .; V: TRBV5-1; J: TRBJ2-7; D: .; DNA: TGCGCCAGCAGCCTCGACACTACCTTCTACGAGCAGTACTTC; CDR3: CASSLDTTFYEQYF
size: .; V: TRBV5-1; J: TRBJ2-1; D: TRBD2; DNA: TGCGCCAGCAGCTTGGTAATAGCGGGAGGAACCTACAATGAGCAGTTCTTC; CDR3: CASSLVIAGGTYNEQFF
size: few; V: TRBV12-5; J: TRBJ2-2; D: .; DNA: TGTGCTAGTGGTTTCAGCGGGGAGCTGTTTTTT; CDR3: CASGFSGELFF
size: many; V: TRBV10-3; J: TRBJ2-1; D: .; DNA: TGTGCCATCAGTGAGACAGACATTTACCAGGTCTTC; CDR3: CAISETDIYQVF
size: .; V: TRBV12-3/TRBV12-4; J: TRBJ1-1; D: .; DNA: TGTGCCAGCACCCCAGGGGAAGGGAGCACTGAAGCTTTCTTT; CDR3: CASTPGEGSTEAFF